This TCR beta chain was sequenced during a study of blood T cell repertoires in COVID-19. The overall study: Spain, Italy and the United States supplied samples that represented acute and convalescent COVID-19. The cDNA or gDNA used as material had been derived from T cells, B-cell-depleted T cells, or PBMCs.

Here immunoSEQ multiplex PCR was the method, and the copy in TCRdb shows in-frame clones only, minus some. The repertoire includes fewer than 250,000 clones, approximately 86% of them detected once, and around 1.2% sits in the top ten. The CDR3 length is 15 residues. CDR1 is MGHRA and CDR2 is YSYEKL in the germline V gene. V lost 3 bases to trimming and J lost 2 bases, with 14 bases between them. A note on this clone: The same CDR3 is also encoded by other DNA sequences in this sample.

This sequence joins TRBV4-1 and TRBJ2-7, with a weak D call TRBD2 (6 bases). Sequencing used peripheral blood. The clonotype originates from a man aged 25-45 years with acute or convalescent COVID-19. DNA for the CDR3: TGCGCCAGCAGCCAGGTGCAGGGAGGAGCCTACGAGCAGTACTTC. Translating gives CASSQVQGGAYEQYF.